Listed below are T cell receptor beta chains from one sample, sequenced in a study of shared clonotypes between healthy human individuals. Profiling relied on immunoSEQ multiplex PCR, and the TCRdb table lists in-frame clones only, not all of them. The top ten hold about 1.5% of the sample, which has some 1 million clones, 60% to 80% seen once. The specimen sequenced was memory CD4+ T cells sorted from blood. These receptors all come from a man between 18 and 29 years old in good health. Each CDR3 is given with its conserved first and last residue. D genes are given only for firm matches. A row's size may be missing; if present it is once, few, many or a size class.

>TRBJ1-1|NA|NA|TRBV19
TGTGCCAGTAGTATAGATCTATCGGGTAGGGAAGCTTTCTTT
CASSIDLSGREAFF
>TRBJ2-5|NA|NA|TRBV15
TGTGCCACCAGCAGAGCCGGGTACGGGAGTGCCCAAGAGACCCAGTACTTC
CATSRAGYGSAQETQYF
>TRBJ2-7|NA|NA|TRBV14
TGTGCCAGCAGCCGGGACACCTCTTACGAGCAGTACTTC
CASSRDTSYEQYF
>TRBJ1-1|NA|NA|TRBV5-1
TGCGCCAGCAGCGGGGGAGGGGTAGGGACTGAAGCTTTCTTT
CASSGGGVGTEAFF
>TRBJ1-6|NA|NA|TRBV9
TGTGCCAGCAGCGTAGGGCAGAATAATTCACCCCTCCACTTT
CASSVGQNNSPLHF
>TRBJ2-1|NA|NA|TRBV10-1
TGCGCCAGCAGCGATGGGGGCTCCTACAATGAGCAGTTCTTC
CASSDGGSYNEQFF
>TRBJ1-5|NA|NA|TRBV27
TGTGCCAGCAGTTTGAGGAGGGGAAGCAATCAGCCCCAGCATTTT
CASSLRRGSNQPQHF
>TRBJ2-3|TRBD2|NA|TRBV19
TGTGCCAGTAGTACCAGCCCCGGGACTAGCGTAGGCACAGATACGCAGTATTTT
CASSTSPGTSVGTDTQYF
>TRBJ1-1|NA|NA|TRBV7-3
TGTGCCAGCAGCCCCAAAAGGGACCGCATGAACACTGAAGCTTTCTTT
CASSPKRDRMNTEAFF
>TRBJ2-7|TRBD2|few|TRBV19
TGTGCCAGTAGTGCGACTAGCGGGGGGGCCTACGAGCAGTACTTC
CASSATSGGAYEQYF
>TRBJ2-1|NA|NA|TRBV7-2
TGTGCCAGCAGCAGCTCCCCCAGCGGGTCACCCTACAATGAGCAGTTCTTC
CASSSSPSGSPYNEQFF
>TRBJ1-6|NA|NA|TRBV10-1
TGCGCCAGCAGTGACAGGGGCAATTCACCCCTCCACTTT
CASSDRGNSPLHF
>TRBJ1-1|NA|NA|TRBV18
TGTGCCAGCTCACCGATGGGGAACACTGAAGCTTTCTTT
CASSPMGNTEAFF
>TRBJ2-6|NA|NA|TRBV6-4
TGTGCCAGCAGTGAGCAGGTACAGTTTGGGGCCAACGTCCTGACTTTC
CASSEQVQFGANVLTF
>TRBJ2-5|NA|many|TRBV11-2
TGTGCCAGCAGCTTATGGGTAGGCGAGACCCAGTACTTC
CASSLWVGETQYF
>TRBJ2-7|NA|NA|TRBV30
TGTGCCTGGAGTCTGAGGTCTAGGAGCTCCTACGAGCAGTACTTC
CAWSLRSRSSYEQYF
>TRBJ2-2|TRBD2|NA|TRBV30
TGTGCCTGGAGTGCAGGGAGGGGACTCACCGGGGAGCTGTTTTTT
CAWSAGRGLTGELFF
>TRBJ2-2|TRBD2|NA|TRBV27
TGTGCCAGCAGTTTCTTCCCATTTAGCGGGAGTAACACCGGGGAGCTGTTTTTT
CASSFFPFSGSNTGELFF
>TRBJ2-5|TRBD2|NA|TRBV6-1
TGTGCCAGCAGCGGGATCGGCGGGGGGGAGACCCAGTACTTC
CASSGIGGGETQYF
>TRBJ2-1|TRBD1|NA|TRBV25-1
TGTGCCAGCAGCCCCCATTCCGGGACAGGGTTCTTCTTC
CASSPHSGTGFFF
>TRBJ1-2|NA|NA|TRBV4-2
TGTGCCAGCAGCCAAGATGGCAGAACCTATGGCTACACCTTC
CASSQDGRTYGYTF
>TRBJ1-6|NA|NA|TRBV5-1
TGCGCCAGCTGTGTTAAACCGAGTGGGGATTCACCCCTCCACTTT
CASCVKPSGDSPLHF
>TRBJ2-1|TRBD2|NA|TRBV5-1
TGCGCCAGCAGCTTGCGGACTAGCGGGGGCAATGAGCAGTTCTTC
CASSLRTSGGNEQFF
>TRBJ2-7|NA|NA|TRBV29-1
TGCAGCGTCGTCCGCGGTGGCGAGCAGTACTTC
CSVVRGGEQYF
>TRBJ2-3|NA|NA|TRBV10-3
TGTGCCATCAGCGCCGGGACGATAGATACGCAGTATTTT
CAISAGTIDTQYF
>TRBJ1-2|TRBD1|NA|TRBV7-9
TGTGCCAGCAGCCTTATTCTGGGACAGGCGGGTGGCTACACCTTC
CASSLILGQAGGYTF
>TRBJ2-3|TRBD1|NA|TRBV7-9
TGTGCCAGCAGCTTAGGTGGGACAGGCACAGATACGCAGTATTTT
CASSLGGTGTDTQYF
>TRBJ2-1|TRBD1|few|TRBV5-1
TGCGCCAGCAGCGGTGACAGGGGCAATGAGCAGTTCTTC
CASSGDRGNEQFF
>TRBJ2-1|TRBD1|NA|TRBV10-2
TGCGCCAGCACCCCACAGGGGTTGAGCCTCCCATCCAATGAGCAGTTCTTC
CASTPQGLSLPSNEQFF
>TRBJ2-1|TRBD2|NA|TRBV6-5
TGTGCCAGCAAACCGGGACTAGCGGGGCACAATGAGCAGTTCTTC
CASKPGLAGHNEQFF
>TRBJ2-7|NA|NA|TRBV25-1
TGTGCCAGCAGTGAACAGGGAAGGTACGAGCAGTACTTC
CASSEQGRYEQYF
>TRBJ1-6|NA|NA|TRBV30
TGTGCCTGGAGTCTGGATGGAAATTCACCCCTCCACTTT
CAWSLDGNSPLHF
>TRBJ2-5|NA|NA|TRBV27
TGTGCCAGCAGTGGGGCTTTCCGGGACATCCAAGAGACCCAGTACTTC
CASSGAFRDIQETQYF
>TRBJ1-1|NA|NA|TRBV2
TGTGCCAGCACCAAAGGGGCGAACACTGAAGCTTTCTTT
CASTKGANTEAFF
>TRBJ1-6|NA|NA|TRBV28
TGTGCCAGCAGCAACCCCGGACAGTCAAATAATTCACCCCTCCACTTT
CASSNPGQSNNSPLHF
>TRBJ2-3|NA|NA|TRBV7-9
TGTGCCAGCAGCTTAGTATTGGGCACAGATACGCAGTATTTT
CASSLVLGTDTQYF
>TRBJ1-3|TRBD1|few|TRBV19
TGTGCCAGTAGAACCACAGGGGACGGAAACACCATATATTTT
CASRTTGDGNTIYF
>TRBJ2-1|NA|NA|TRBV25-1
TGTGCCAGCAGTGAAATGGGGACAATGGGGCAGTTCTTC
CASSEMGTMGQFF
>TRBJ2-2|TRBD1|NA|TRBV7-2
TGTGCCAGCAGCTTAGCAGGGACAGGGCACACCGGGGAGCTGTTTTTT
CASSLAGTGHTGELFF
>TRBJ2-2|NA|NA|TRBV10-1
TGCGCCAGCAGTGGAACCCGCACCGGGGAGCTGTTTTTT
CASSGTRTGELFF
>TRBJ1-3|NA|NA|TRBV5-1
TGCGCCAGCAGCTTTCAACAGGGAAGTGGAAACACCATATATTTT
CASSFQQGSGNTIYF
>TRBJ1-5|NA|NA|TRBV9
TGTGCCAGCAGCGTAGCCCCGTGGCAGCCCCAGCATTTT
CASSVAPWQPQHF
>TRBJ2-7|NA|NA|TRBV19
TGTGCCAGTAGTTACGACAGGTCCTACGAGCAGTACTTC
CASSYDRSYEQYF
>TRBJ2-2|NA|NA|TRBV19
TGTGCCAGTGAGAACACTAGGAACACCGGGGAGCTGTTTTTT
CASENTRNTGELFF
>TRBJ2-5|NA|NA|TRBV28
TGTGCCAGCAATGGCGACTCGGCAGAGACCCAGTACTTC
CASNGDSAETQYF
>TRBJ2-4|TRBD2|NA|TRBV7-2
TGTGCCAGCAGCTCAACCGGGACTAGCAGAAACATTCAGTACTTC
CASSSTGTSRNIQYF
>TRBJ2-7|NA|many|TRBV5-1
TGCGCCAGCAGCTTGGGGGCGACAGGACCTTACGAGCAGTACTTC
CASSLGATGPYEQYF
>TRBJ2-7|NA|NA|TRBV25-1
TGTGCCAGTTCGACGTCGGGCAGACTCTCCTACGAGCAGTACTTC
CASSTSGRLSYEQYF
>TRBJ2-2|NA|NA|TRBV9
TGTGCCAGCAGCGCTCCCTCCCGCGGGTCTCCAAACACCGGGGAGCTGTTTTTT
CASSAPSRGSPNTGELFF
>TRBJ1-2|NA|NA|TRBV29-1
TGCAGCGCTTCGTTTACGGGGGCGGAGGGCTACACCTTC
CSASFTGAEGYTF
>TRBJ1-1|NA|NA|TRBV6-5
TGTGCCAGCAGACAAACAGGGTACACTGAAGCTTTCTTT
CASRQTGYTEAFF